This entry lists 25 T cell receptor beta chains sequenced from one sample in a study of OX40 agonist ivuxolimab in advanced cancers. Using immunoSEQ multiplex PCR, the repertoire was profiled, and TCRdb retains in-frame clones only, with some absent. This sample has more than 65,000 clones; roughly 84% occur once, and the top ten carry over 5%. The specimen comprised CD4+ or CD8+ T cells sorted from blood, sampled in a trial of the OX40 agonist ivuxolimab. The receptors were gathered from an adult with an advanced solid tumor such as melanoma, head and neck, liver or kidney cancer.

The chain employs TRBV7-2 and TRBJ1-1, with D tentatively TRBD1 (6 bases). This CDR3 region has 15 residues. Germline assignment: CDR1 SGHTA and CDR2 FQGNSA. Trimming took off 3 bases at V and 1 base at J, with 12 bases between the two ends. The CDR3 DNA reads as TGTGCCAGCAGCTTCCTCCCGACAGGGAACACTGAAGCTTTCTTT. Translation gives CASSFLPTGNTEAFF. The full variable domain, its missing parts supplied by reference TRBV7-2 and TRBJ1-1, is GAGVSQSPSNKVTEKGKDVELRCDPISGHTALYWYRQSLGQGLEFLIYFQGNSAPDKSGLPSDRFSAERTGGSVSTLTIQRTQQEDSAVYLCASSFLPTGNTEAFFGQGTRLTVV.

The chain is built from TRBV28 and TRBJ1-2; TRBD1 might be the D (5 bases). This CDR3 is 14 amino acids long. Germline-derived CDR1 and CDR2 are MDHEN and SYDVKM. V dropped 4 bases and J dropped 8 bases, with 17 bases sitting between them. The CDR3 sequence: CASSSQGRPGGYTF. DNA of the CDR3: TGTGCCAGCAGTTCCCAGGGACGGCCCGGCGGCTACACCTTC.

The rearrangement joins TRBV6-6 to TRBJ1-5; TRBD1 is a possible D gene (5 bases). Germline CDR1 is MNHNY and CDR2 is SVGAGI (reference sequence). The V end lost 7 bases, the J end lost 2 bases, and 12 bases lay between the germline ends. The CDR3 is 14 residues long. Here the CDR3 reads CASTRQSRNQPQHF. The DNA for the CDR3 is TGTGCCAGCACCCGACAGAGTCGCAATCAGCCCCAGCATTTT.

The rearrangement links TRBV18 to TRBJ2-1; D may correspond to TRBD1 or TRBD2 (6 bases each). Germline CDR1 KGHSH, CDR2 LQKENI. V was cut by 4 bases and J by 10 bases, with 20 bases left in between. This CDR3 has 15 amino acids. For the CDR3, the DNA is TGTGCCAGCTCACGAGTGCCCGGGGGACAATCGGAGCAGTTCTTC. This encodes CASSRVPGGQSEQFF.

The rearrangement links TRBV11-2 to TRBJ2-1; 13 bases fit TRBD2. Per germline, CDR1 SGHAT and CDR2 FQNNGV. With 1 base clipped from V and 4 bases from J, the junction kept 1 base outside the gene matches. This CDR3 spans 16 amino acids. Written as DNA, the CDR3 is TGTGCCAGCAGCTTAGGGACTAGCGGGGGTTACAATGAGCAGTTCTTC. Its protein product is CASSLGTSGGYNEQFF. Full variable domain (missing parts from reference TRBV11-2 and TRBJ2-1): EAGVAQSPRYKIIEKRQSVAFWCNPISGHATLYWYQQILGQGPKLLIQFQNNGVVDDSQLPKDRFSAERLKGVDSTLKIQPAKLEDSAVYLCASSLGTSGGYNEQFFGPGTRLTVL.

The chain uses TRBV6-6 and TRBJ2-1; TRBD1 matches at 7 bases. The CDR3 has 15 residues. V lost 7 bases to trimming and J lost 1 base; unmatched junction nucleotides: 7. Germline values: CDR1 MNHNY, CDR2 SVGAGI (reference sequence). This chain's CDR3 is CASMKGQRSYNEQFF. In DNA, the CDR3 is TGTGCCAGCATGAAGGGACAGCGTTCCTACAATGAGCAGTTCTTC.

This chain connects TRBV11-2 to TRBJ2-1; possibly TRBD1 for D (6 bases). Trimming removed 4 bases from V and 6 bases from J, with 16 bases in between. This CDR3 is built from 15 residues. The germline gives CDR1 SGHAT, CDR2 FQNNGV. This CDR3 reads CASSSIRGAGNEQFF. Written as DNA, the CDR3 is TGTGCCAGCAGCTCAATCAGGGGAGCCGGCAATGAGCAGTTCTTC.

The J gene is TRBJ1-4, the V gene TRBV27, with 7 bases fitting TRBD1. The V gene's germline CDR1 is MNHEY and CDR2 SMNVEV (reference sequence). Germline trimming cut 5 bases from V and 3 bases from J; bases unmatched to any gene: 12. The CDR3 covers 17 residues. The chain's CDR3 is CASSPRQGTAANEKLFF. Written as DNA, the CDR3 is TGTGCCAGCAGTCCACGACAGGGAACTGCAGCTAATGAAAAACTGTTTTTT.

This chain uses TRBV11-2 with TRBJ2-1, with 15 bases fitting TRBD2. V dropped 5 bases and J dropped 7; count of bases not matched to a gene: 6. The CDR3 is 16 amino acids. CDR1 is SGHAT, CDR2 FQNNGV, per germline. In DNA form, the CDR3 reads TGTGCCAGCAGCCTCGGACTAGCGGGAGGGCCGAATGAGCAGTTCTTC. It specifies CASSLGLAGGPNEQFF.

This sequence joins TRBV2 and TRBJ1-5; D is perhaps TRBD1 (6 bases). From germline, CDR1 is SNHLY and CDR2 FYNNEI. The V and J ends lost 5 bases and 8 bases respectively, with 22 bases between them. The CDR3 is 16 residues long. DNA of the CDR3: TGTGCCAGCAGTTCTCCCGGACTTTGGGGGGCAGAGCCCCAGCATTTT. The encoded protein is CASSSPGLWGAEPQHF.

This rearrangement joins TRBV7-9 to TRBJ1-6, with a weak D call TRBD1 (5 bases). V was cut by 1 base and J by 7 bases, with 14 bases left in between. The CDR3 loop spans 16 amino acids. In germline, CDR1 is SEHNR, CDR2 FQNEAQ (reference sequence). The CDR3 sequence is CASSLVAQGWNSPLHF. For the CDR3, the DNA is TGTGCCAGCAGCTTAGTGGCTCAGGGTTGGAATTCACCCCTCCACTTT.

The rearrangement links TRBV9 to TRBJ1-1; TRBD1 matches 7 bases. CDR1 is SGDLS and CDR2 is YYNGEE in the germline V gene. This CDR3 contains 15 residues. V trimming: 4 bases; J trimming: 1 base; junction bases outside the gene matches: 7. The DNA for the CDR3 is TGTGCCAGCAGCCCCGGGGACAGAGCGAACACTGAAGCTTTCTTT. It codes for CASSPGDRANTEAFF. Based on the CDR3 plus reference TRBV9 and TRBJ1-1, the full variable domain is DSGVTQTPKHLITATGQRVTLRCSPRSGDLSVYWYQQSLDQGLQFLIQYYNGEERAKGNILERFSAQQFPDLHSELNLSSLELGDSALYFCASSPGDRANTEAFFGQGTRLTVV.

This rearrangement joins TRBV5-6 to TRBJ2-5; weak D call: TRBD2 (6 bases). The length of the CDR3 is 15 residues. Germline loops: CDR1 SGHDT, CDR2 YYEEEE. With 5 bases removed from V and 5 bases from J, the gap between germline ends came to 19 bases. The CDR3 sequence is CASRPGLSDRETQYF. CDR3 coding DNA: TGTGCCAGCAGACCGGGACTCTCCGATCGGGAGACCCAGTACTTC.

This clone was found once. The CDR3 reads CASRGDTQYTGELFF. The CDR3 region has the DNA TGTGCCAGTAGGGGGGATACGCAATACACCGGGGAGCTGTTTTTT. This chain links TRBV19 with TRBJ2-2; D may match TRBD1 or TRBD2 (5 bases each). V lost 6 bases, J lost 3 bases, and 14 bases lay in between. The CDR3 is 15 residues long. Germline V gene sequence: CDR1 LNHDA, CDR2 SQIVND (reference sequence).

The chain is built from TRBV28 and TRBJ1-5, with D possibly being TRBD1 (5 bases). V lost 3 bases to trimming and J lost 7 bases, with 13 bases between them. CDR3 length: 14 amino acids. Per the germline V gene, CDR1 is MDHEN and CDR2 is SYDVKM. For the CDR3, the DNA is TGTGCCAGCAGTTTTGCAGGGAATGGCCAGCCCCAGCATTTT. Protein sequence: CASSFAGNGQPQHF.

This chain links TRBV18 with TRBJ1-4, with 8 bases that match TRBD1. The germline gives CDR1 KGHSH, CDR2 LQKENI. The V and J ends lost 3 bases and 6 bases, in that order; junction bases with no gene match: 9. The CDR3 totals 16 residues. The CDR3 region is CASSPTSGGIDEKLFF. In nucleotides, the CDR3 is TGTGCCAGCTCACCTACTTCAGGGGGCATAGATGAAAAACTGTTTTTT.

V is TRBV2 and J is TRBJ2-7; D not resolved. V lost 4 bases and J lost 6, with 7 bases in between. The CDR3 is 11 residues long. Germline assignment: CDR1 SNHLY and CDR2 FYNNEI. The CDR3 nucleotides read TGTGCCAGCAGTGGAGGCGGCGAGCAGTACTTC. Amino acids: CASSGGGEQYF.

CDR3 residues: CASSPTPDRSSGNTIYF. DNA for the CDR3: TGTGCCAGCAGCCCTACGCCAGACAGGAGCTCTGGAAACACCATATATTTT. The V call is TRBV4-2, the J call TRBJ1-3; TRBD1 is a possible D gene (6 bases). The CDR3 is 17 residues long. The V end was cut by 4 bases, the J end by 0 bases, with 16 bases between. The germline gives CDR1 LGHNA, CDR2 YNFKEQ.

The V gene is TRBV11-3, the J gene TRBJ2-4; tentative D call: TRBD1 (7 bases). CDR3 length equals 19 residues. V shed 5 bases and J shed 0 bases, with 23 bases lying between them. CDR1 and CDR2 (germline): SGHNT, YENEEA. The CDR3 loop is CASSPQGGLRGLAKNIQYF. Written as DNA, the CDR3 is TGTGCCAGCAGCCCCCAGGGGGGCCTACGGGGTTTAGCCAAAAACATTCAGTACTTC.

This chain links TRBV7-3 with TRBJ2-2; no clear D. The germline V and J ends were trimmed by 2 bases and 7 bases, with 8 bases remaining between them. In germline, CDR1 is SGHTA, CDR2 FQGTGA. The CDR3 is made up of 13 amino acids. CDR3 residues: CASSLGPDGELFF. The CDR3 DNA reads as TGTGCCAGCAGCTTAGGGCCGGACGGGGAGCTGTTTTTT.

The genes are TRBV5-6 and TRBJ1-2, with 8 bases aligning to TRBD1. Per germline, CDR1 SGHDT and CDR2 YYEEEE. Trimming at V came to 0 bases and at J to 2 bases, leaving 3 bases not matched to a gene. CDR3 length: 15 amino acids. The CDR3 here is CASSLGDRRNYGYTF. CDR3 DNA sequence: TGTGCCAGCAGCTTGGGGGACAGGAGGAACTATGGCTACACCTTC. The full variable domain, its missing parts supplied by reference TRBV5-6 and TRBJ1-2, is DAGVTQSPTHLIKTRGQQVTLRCSPKSGHDTVSWYQQALGQGPQFIFQYYEEEERQRGNFPDRFSGHQFPNYSSELNVNALLLGDSALYLCASSLGDRRNYGYTFGSGTRLTVV.

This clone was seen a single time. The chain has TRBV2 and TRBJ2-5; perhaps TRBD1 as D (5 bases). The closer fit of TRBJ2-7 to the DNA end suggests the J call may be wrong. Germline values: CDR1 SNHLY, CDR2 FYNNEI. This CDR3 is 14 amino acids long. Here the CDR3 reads CASSDRASSYEQYF. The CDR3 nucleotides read TGTGCCAGCAGTGACAGGGCAAGCTCCTACGAGCAGTACTTC.

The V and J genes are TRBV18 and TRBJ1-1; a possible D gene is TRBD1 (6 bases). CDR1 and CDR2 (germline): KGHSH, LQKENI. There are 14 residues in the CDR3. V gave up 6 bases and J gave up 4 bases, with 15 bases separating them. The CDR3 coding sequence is TGTGCCAGCTCGTGGGGGGCCGGGGTCACTGAAGCTTTCTTT. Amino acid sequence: CASSWGAGVTEAFF.

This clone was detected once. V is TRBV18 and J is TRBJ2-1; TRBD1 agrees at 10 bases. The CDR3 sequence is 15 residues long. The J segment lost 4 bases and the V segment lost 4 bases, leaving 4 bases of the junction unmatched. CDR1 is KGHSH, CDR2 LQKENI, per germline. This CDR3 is CASSLGTGVYNEQFF. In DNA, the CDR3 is TGTGCCAGCTCACTTGGGACAGGGGTATACAATGAGCAGTTCTTC.

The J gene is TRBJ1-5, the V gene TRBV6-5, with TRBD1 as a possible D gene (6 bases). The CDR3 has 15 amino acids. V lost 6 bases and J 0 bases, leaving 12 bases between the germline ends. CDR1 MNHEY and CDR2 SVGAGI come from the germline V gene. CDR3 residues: CASRAYRVSNQPQHF. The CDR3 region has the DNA TGTGCCAGCAGAGCCTACAGGGTTAGCAATCAGCCCCAGCATTTT.